Shown below are 9 T cell receptor beta chains from a single sample sequenced in a study of cytomegalovirus exposure and HLA in healthy donors. TCRdb's table, derived via immunoSEQ multiplex PCR, lists solely in-frame clones and lacks some. The repertoire holds 150,000 or so clones, with over 80% as singletons. The sequencing sample was made of PBMCs. These receptors all come from a woman aged 25 to 39 in good health and CMV-seropositive.

This chain links TRBV28 with TRBJ1-5, with a tentative D call TRBD1 (5 bases). Per the germline V gene, CDR1 is MDHEN and CDR2 is SYDVKM. CDR3 length: 14 amino acids. Trimming stripped 7 bases from V and 0 bases from J, with 10 bases between. CDR3 protein: CASKGLYSNQPQHF. CDR3 DNA: TGTGCCAGCAAGGGGCTGTATAGCAATCAGCCCCAGCATTTT.

J is TRBJ2-5 and V is TRBV7-8; D possibly corresponds to TRBD2 (5 bases). The CDR3 runs 12 residues. CDR1 and CDR2 (germline): SGHVS, FQNEAQ. V was pared by 10 bases and J by 1 base, with 10 bases between. The CDR3 nucleotides are TGTGCCACCTCCGCGGGCCAAGAGACCCAGTACTTC. This gives the protein CATSAGQETQYF.

The V call is TRBV5-8, the J call TRBJ1-5; no clear D. V shed 1 base and J shed 3 bases, with 8 bases lying between them. CDR1 SGHTS and CDR2 YDEGEE come from the germline V gene. The CDR3 length is 14 residues. Here the CDR3 reads CASSLTGINQPQHF. In DNA form, the CDR3 reads TGTGCCAGCAGCTTGACGGGTATCAATCAGCCCCAGCATTTT. Variable domain in full (rest from reference TRBV5-8 and TRBJ1-5): EAGVTQSPTHLIKTRGQQATLRCSPISGHTSVYWYQQALGLGLQFLLWYDEGEERNRGNFPPRFSGRQFPNYSSELNVNALELEDSALYLCASSLTGINQPQHFGDGTRLSIL.

The CDR3 DNA follows: TGCGCCAGCAGCGCCGTCGGGGCTGAAGCTTTCTTT. This codes for CASSAVGAEAFF. The rearrangement uses TRBV5-1 and TRBJ1-1; the D is unclear. CDR3 length: 12 amino acids. Germline assignment: CDR1 SGHRS and CDR2 YFSETQ. Trimming pared 4 bases from V and 6 bases from J, leaving 10 bases between.

The chain links TRBV9 to TRBJ1-2, with D unresolved. CDR3 size: 14 residues. Between the trimmed V and J ends, which lost 4 bases and 8 bases, there was a span of 18 bases. The V gene's germline CDR1 is SGDLS and CDR2 YYNGEE. The CDR3 bases are TGTGCCAGCAGCCTAAGCCCCGACGGGTACGGCTACACCTTC. Encoded protein: CASSLSPDGYGYTF.

The V call is TRBV28, the J call TRBJ2-3; 8 positions match TRBD2. Germline V gene data show CDR1 as MDHEN and CDR2 as SYDVKM. The CDR3 covers 15 residues. V lost 3 bases to trimming and J lost 1 base; unmatched junction nucleotides: 3. CDR3 region: CASSLGTRGTDTQYF. The CDR3 nucleotides are TGTGCCAGCAGTTTGGGGACTAGGGGCACAGATACGCAGTATTTT.

This clone came up once. CDR3 in amino acids: CASSGTPRYQETQYF. CDR3 coding DNA: TGTGCCAGCAGTGGGACACCTCGGTACCAAGAGACCCAGTACTTC. This chain uses TRBV6-1 with TRBJ2-5, with D possibly being TRBD1 (5 bases). The length of the CDR3 is 15 residues. Per germline, CDR1 MNHNS and CDR2 SASEGT. Trimming stripped 4 bases from V and 0 bases from J, with 12 bases between.

V usage is TRBV15 and J usage is TRBJ1-3, with TRBD1 matching 7 bases. CDR3 length: 19 amino acids. The V gene end was trimmed by 3 bases and the J gene end by 4 bases; junction bases not matched to a gene: 18. CDR1 LNHNV and CDR2 YYDKDF come from the germline V gene (reference sequence). The CDR3 protein is CATSSSRSTGDRKGNTIYF. As DNA, the CDR3 is TGTGCCACCAGCAGCTCGAGATCTACAGGGGATAGAAAAGGAAACACCATATATTTT.

CDR3 DNA: TGTGCCAGCACCCGACGTAGTCGGGGGAAGAATGAGCAGTTCTTC. This codes for CASTRRSRGKNEQFF. This chain joins TRBV2 and TRBJ2-1; D is possibly TRBD2 (6 bases). V shed 7 bases and J shed 7 bases, with 20 bases lying between them. Germline V lookup: CDR1 SNHLY, CDR2 FYNNEI. This CDR3 is 15 amino acids long.